This T cell receptor (beta chain) was observed in a study of T cell changes during pregnancy in multiple sclerosis. Losses at the gene ends were 1 base for V and 7 bases for J; bases not matched to a gene: 8. CDR3 length equals 16 residues. Germline V gene sequence: CDR1 SGHVS, CDR2 FQNEAQ. Using immunoSEQ multiplex PCR, the repertoire was profiled, and TCRdb retains in-frame clones only, with some absent. The sample has 95,000 to 110,000 clones; under 95% are singletons. V usage is TRBV7-8 and J usage is TRBJ2-2; 8 bases are shared with TRBD2. The material sequenced was peripheral blood, taken in the third trimester of pregnancy. The source of this sequence is a female donor in good health, enrolled as a control in a pregnancy study. The CDR3 here is CASSLVTGGENGELFF. DNA for the CDR3: TGTGCCAGCAGCTTAGTAACCGGGGGGGAGAACGGGGAGCTGTTTTTT. The variable domain in full, completed from reference TRBV7-8 and TRBJ2-2, reads GAGVSQSPRYKVAKRGQDVALRCDPISGHVSLFWYQQALGQGPEFLTYFQNEAQLDKSGLPSDRFFAERPEGSVSTLKIQRTQQEDSAVYLCASSLVTGGENGELFFGEGSRLTVL.